This T cell receptor (beta chain) was documented in a study of blood T cell repertoires in COVID-19. Across the study: There were acute and convalescent COVID-19 samples, and they came from the United States, Italy and Spain. The analysed material was cDNA or gDNA that came from T cells, B-cell-depleted T cells, or PBMCs.

In the source study's methods: Using reference gene primer amplification, nucleated cell counts were estimated. The repertoire was sequenced with immunoSEQ multiplex PCR; TCRdb's copy has only in-frame clones and lacks some. V, J and clone size are taken as reported in that table, and D and trimming were inferred from the DNA itself. The data hold around 190,000 clones, with around 90% observed a single time. The CDR3 totals 15 residues. V shed 4 bases and J shed 3 bases, with 15 bases lying between them. Germline CDR1 and CDR2: LNHNV and YYDKDF (reference sequence). The receptor's source is a human donor in a cohort sampled during active COVID-19. V usage is TRBV15 and J usage is TRBJ1-2, with D unresolved. Sequenced material: peripheral blood. The CDR3 region is CATSTTRGDDYGYTF. CDR3 in DNA: TGTGCCACCAGCACCACCCGCGGGGATGACTATGGCTACACCTTC.